This TCR beta chain was found in a study of post-analysis software for immune sequencing data. Note on this clonotype: Its antigen is not known.

Germline V CDR1 and CDR2: MDHEN, SYDVKM. V was cut by 6 bases and J by 3 bases, with 17 bases left in between. The CDR3 totals 15 residues. General study points: Elevated frequency relative to controls characterized roughly five TRBV segments in patients, TRBV5-6, TRBV5-1 and TRBV20-1 among them. The study found significantly lower normalized Chao1 diversity in multiple sclerosis patients than in controls.

Unique molecular identifiers were carried by the TCR beta cDNA libraries. MiXCR was run by TCRdb on the PCR reads, yielding one entry per CDR3 protein. This sample yields 740,000 or so distinct CDR3 sequences, of which about 50% are seen a single time; over 4% belongs to the top ten. The sequence was obtained from a girl aged 5-17 years with multiple sclerosis. The sample was blood. The chain joins TRBV28 to TRBJ1-2; D not resolved. The DNA for the CDR3 is TGTGCCAGCAGGGAGAGGACTTACACCCACTATGGCTACACCTTC. Translating gives CASRERTYTHYGYTF.